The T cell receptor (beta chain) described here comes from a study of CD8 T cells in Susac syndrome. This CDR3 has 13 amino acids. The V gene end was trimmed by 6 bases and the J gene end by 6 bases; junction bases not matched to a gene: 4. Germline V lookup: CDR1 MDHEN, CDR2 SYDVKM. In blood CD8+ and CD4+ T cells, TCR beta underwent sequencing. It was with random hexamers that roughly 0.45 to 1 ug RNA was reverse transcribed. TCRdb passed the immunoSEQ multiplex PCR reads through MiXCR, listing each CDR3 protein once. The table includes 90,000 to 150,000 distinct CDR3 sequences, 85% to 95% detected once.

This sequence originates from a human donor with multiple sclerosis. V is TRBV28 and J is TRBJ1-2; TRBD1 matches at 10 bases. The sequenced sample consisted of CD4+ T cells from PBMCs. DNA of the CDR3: TGTGCCAGCAGAACGACAGGGGGCCATGGCTACACCTTC. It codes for CASRTTGGHGYTF.